Listed below are T cell receptor beta chains from one sample, sequenced in a study of vaccination effects on CD4 cells after COVID-19. Which antigens these TCRs recognize remains unknown. The protocol was immunoSEQ multiplex PCR, while the TCRdb copy is restricted to in-frame clones and leaves out a portion. The repertoire holds about 66,000 clones, with 72% as singletons. Sequenced material: CD4+ T cells from PBMCs cultured without peptide, taken before COVID-19 vaccination. These TCRs come from a human donor who had a prior SARS-CoV-2 infection. CDR3s include the opening cysteine and the closing phenylalanine or tryptophan. D genes are given only for firm matches. Size is omitted from some rows. Given values are once, few, many or a class for expanded clones.

D gene	V gene	J gene	clone size	CDR3 protein	CDR3 DNA
TRBD1	TRBV6-5	TRBJ1-2	-	CASSYLRTGGSYGYTF	TGTGCCAGCAGTTACCTTAGGACAGGGGGCAGTTATGGCTACACCTTC
-	TRBV6-1	TRBJ1-6	-	CASSEQAGAPFSPLHF	TGTGCCAGCAGTGAACAGGCGGGGGCGCCTTTTTCACCCCTCCACTTT
TRBD1	TRBV3-1/TRBV3-2	TRBJ1-3	-	CASSLSSQQGVGNTIYF	TGTGCCAGCAGCCTATCCTCCCAACAGGGGGTTGGAAACACCATATATTTT
-	TRBV4-3	TRBJ2-3	-	CASSQDHTDTQYF	TGCGCCAGCAGCCAAGATCACACAGATACGCAGTATTTT
-	TRBV5-4	TRBJ1-3	-	CASSPGGRGSGNTIYF	TGTGCCAGCAGCCCCGGAGGCAGGGGTAGTGGAAACACCATATATTTT
-	TRBV5-1	TRBJ1-1	-	CASSFQPPGQYHTEAFF	TGCGCCAGCAGCTTCCAACCCCCGGGGCAGTACCACACTGAAGCTTTCTTT
-	TRBV4-2	TRBJ2-5	-	CASSQEVQRDQETQYF	TGTGCCAGCAGCCAAGAAGTGCAGCGGGACCAAGAGACCCAGTACTTC
TRBD1	TRBV7-9	TRBJ1-1	few	CASSPQTGGADTEAFF	TGTGCCAGCAGCCCGCAGACAGGGGGCGCGGACACTGAAGCTTTCTTT
TRBD2	TRBV7-2	TRBJ2-7	-	CASSFRASGSPTYEQYF	TGTGCCAGCAGCTTCAGGGCTAGCGGGAGCCCCACCTACGAGCAGTACTTC
-	TRBV10-3	TRBJ2-5	-	CAISESTSGETQYF	TGTGCCATCAGTGAGTCTACTTCCGGAGAGACCCAGTACTTC
-	TRBV9	TRBJ2-5	-	CASSVRPQETQYF	TGTGCCAGCAGCGTACGGCCCCAAGAGACCCAGTACTTC
TRBD1	TRBV7-2	TRBJ1-2	-	CASSLGWGTGQYGYTF	TGTGCCAGCAGCTTAGGTTGGGGGACAGGGCAATATGGCTACACCTTC
-	TRBV12-5	TRBJ2-1	few	CASVLTGRSLNEQFF	TGTGCTAGTGTTCTGACAGGGAGGAGCCTCAATGAGCAGTTCTTC
-	TRBV3-1/TRBV3-2	TRBJ1-1	-	CASSQVVLGSHEAFF	TGTGCCAGCAGCCAAGTGGTCCTAGGATCTCATGAAGCTTTCTTT
-	TRBV30	TRBJ2-1	-	CAGIWGYDNEQFF	TGTGCCGGGATTTGGGGTTACGACAATGAGCAGTTCTTC
-	TRBV7-2	TRBJ2-5	-	CASSPSRIVGETQYF	TGTGCCAGCAGCCCGTCGCGGATAGTGGGAGAGACCCAGTACTTC
-	TRBV5-4	TRBJ2-5	-	CASSLVGSQETQYF	TGTGCCAGCAGCTTGGTCGGCAGCCAAGAGACCCAGTACTTC
-	TRBV10-3	TRBJ1-2	-	CAISDFVSRSYGYTF	TGTGCCATCAGTGATTTTGTGAGCCGTTCGTATGGCTACACCTTC
TRBD1	TRBV6-5	TRBJ1-1	-	CASRGIGTGTAFF	TGTGCCAGCAGAGGCATAGGGACAGGGACAGCTTTCTTT
-	TRBV7-9	TRBJ2-7	-	CASSSKEAWEQYF	TGTGCCAGCAGCTCCAAAGAAGCGTGGGAGCAGTACTTC
-	TRBV10-3	TRBJ2-1	-	CAISDTGTYNEQFF	TGTGCCATCAGTGATACAGGTACCTACAATGAGCAGTTCTTC
TRBD2	TRBV12-5	TRBJ2-4	-	CASGRGGRENIQYF	TGTGCTAGTGGCCGCGGGGGGAGGGAAAACATTCAGTACTTC
TRBD2	TRBV5-1	TRBJ2-7	-	CASSPGTSGGSIPLYF	TGCGCCAGCAGCCCCGGGACTAGCGGGGGCTCTATCCCACTGTACTTC
-	TRBV12-3/TRBV12-4	TRBJ2-7	-	CASSGMGVEQYF	TGTGCCAGCAGTGGAATGGGGGTAGAGCAGTACTTC
-	TRBV5-5	TRBJ1-6	-	CASSLDSWAGAIF	TGTGCCAGCAGCTTGGACTCATGGGCAGGGGCAATATTT
TRBD2	TRBV6-1	TRBJ2-7	-	CASSDNLAGASYEQYF	TGTGCCAGCAGTGACAACCTAGCGGGAGCATCCTACGAGCAGTACTTC
TRBD2	TRBV7-3	TRBJ2-1	once	CASSLGTSGRNNEQFF	TGTGCCAGCAGCTTGGGGACTAGCGGGAGGAACAATGAGCAGTTCTTC
-	TRBV7-3	TRBJ1-1	-	CASGSGVNTEAFF	TGTGCCAGCGGTTCTGGAGTGAACACTGAAGCTTTCTTT
TRBD1	TRBV11-2	TRBJ1-6	-	CASSLGQGANSPLHF	TGTGCCAGCAGCCTAGGACAGGGGGCGAATTCACCCCTCCACTTT